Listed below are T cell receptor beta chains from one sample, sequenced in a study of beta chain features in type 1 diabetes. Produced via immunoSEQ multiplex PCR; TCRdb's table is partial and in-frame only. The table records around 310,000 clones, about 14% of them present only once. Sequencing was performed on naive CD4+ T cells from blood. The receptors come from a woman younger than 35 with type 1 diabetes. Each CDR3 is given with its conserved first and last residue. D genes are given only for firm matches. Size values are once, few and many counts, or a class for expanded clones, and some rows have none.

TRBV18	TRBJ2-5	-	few	CASSPSSETQYF	TGTGCCAGCTCACCGAGTAGCGAGACCCAGTACTTC
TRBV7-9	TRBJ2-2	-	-	CASSLRGSGELFF	TGTGCCAGCAGCTTAAGGGGATCCGGGGAGCTGTTTTTT
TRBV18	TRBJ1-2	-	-	CASSPPTGSDYGYTF	TGTGCCAGCTCACCACCTACAGGGTCGGACTATGGCTACACCTTC
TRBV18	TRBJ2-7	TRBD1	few	CASSPPGQGYYEQYF	TGTGCCAGCTCACCACCGGGACAGGGCTACTACGAGCAGTACTTC
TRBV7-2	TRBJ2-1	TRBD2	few	CASNPGLAGAGRFF	TGTGCCAGCAACCCGGGACTAGCGGGAGCCGGGAGATTCTTC
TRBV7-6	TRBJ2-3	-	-	CASSLFPGTDTQYF	TGTGCCAGCAGCTTATTTCCGGGGACAGATACGCAGTATTTT
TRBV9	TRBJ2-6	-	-	CASSVAKWGTGANVLTF	TGTGCCAGCAGCGTAGCTAAATGGGGCACTGGGGCCAACGTCCTGACTTTC
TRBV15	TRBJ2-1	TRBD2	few	CATSRDLASGSHREQFF	TGTGCCACCAGCAGAGATCTGGCTAGCGGGAGTCACAGGGAGCAGTTCTTC
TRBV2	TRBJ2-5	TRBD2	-	CASSLGTSLTETQYF	TGTGCCAGCAGCCTTGGGACTAGCTTAACGGAGACCCAGTACTTC
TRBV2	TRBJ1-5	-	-	CASSERRGGDQPQHF	TGTGCCAGCAGTGAGAGGAGGGGAGGGGATCAGCCCCAGCATTTT
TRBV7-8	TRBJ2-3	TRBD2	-	CASSPLAGGFDTQYF	TGTGCCAGCAGCCCTTTAGCGGGAGGGTTCGATACGCAGTATTTT
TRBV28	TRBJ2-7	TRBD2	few	CASRFLQTSGSYEQYF	TGTGCCAGCAGATTTTTGCAGACTAGCGGCTCCTACGAGCAGTACTTC
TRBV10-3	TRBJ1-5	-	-	CAISTGSSNNQPQHF	TGTGCCATCAGTACGGGGTCAAGCAACAATCAGCCCCAGCATTTT
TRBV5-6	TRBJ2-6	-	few	CASSPQGSGANVLTF	TGTGCCAGCAGCCCCCAGGGCTCTGGGGCCAACGTCCTGACTTTC
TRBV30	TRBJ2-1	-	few	CAWSVFNEQFF	TGTGCCTGGAGTGTCTTTAATGAGCAGTTCTTC
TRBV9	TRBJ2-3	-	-	CASSQISNTQYF	TGTGCCAGCAGCCAAATAAGCAATACGCAGTATTTT
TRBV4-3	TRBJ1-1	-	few	CASSQAVNTEAFF	TGCGCCAGCAGCCAAGCCGTGAACACTGAAGCTTTCTTT
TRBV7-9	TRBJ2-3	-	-	CASSFGSTVSTDTQYF	TGTGCCAGCAGCTTTGGCAGCACAGTAAGCACAGATACGCAGTATTTT
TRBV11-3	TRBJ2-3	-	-	CASSLSRAADTQYF	TGTGCCAGCAGCTTATCCAGGGCGGCAGATACGCAGTATTTT
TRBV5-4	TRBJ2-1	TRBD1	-	CASRTGQGAGNEQFF	TGTGCCAGCAGAACCGGACAGGGGGCAGGGAATGAGCAGTTCTTC
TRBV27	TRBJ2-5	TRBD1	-	CASSSGTGPLGETQYF	TGTGCCAGCAGTTCTGGGACAGGGCCTCTGGGAGAGACCCAGTACTTC
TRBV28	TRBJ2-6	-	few	CASSLRGSSGANVLTF	TGTGCCAGCAGTTTACGGGGTAGCTCTGGGGCCAACGTCCTGACTTTC
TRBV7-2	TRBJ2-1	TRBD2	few	CASSLGFGLAGEHNEQFF	TGTGCCAGCAGCTTAGGGTTCGGACTAGCGGGAGAACACAATGAGCAGTTCTTC
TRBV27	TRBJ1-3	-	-	CASSLTQAGGNTIYF	TGTGCCAGCAGTTTAACACAGGCAGGTGGAAACACCATATATTTT
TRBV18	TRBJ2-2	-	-	CASHIRNTGELFF	TGTGCCAGCCATATCAGGAACACCGGGGAGCTGTTTTTT